This T cell receptor (beta chain) was captured in a study of T cell responses to AZD1222 COVID-19 vaccine (dated by TCRdb to about 2021). About the full investigation: TCR sequencing covered about 230 trial participants: some 210 given two doses of AZD1222 and 26 given two doses of MenACWY control vaccine. Trial participants were enrolled into age subgroups of 18-55, 56-69 and 70-plus years, which contained roughly 140, 27 and 60 TCR-sequenced participants, respectively. What the work shows at the level of the full study, not this receptor alone: Conclusions about previously exposed vaccinees are limited, since just 5 or 6 AZD1222 recipients were seropositive for SARS-CoV-2 at baseline. Because no samples from the day 14 peak response were available, repertoires could be characterized only after the peak T cell response. In the small 56-69-year group, the increase in depth fell short of significance, most likely because of low power. Participants were mostly white British, with more females than males. The authors suggested clonal diversity may have been underestimated. Nearly half of unique spike-specific TCRs reportedly recognized epitopes outside regions mutated in the B.1.351 and B.1.1.7 variants. CD4 TCRs associated with the vaccine covered the entire spike protein, and the dominant responses were in regions 160-218 and 743-854. Spike-specific TCR breadth and depth rose significantly after two AZD1222 doses compared with day 0 and with MenACWY recipients.

The CDR3 regions of human TCRbeta chains were subjected to immunosequencing. The study's processing was this. TCRs in the repertoires were matched against a reference library of SARS-CoV-2-specific TCRs that had been generated with the MIRA antigen-specificity platform. Breadth was defined as the fraction of unique TCRs that were SARS-CoV-2-associated. Depth was defined as the fraction of total T cells that were SARS-CoV-2-associated. Using the MIRA data, each spike-specific TCR was assigned both to the spike region to which the TCR was reactive and to a CD4 or CD8 class. Log10-transformed breadth and depth values were compared by one-way ANOVA with Sidak's multiple comparisons tests. Sourced from immuneACCESS, this table was stored by TCRdb with only in-frame sequences that have V and J called. A share of the clones is absent; for the studies checked, an unresolved V gene accounts for under half, and the remainder has no known explanation. V, J and clone size derive from that table, while D and trimming were established from the DNA sequence. Recorded for this sample are 130,000 or so clones; roughly 85% of them occurred a single time. The ten largest account for 7.9% of the sample.

The CDR3, cysteine through phenylalanine, is 14 amino acids long. Here the CDR3 DNA is all that survives: 42 bases in frame from base 1. The germline V gene (reference sequence) supplies CDR1 LGHDT and CDR2 YNNKEL. Here V drops 4 bases and J drops 4 bases, and the junction holds 4 bases not matched to any gene. Concerning this clone: Its antigen is still unknown. The sample holds no much larger clone one base away, and base qualities are not on file.

In the paper's terms, the time point label means: about 28 days (+/-7) after the second vaccine dose. Per the publication, the treatment or condition label means: meningococcal conjugate vaccine given as trial control. The vaccinee samples were drawn from two UK trials, COV001 and COV002, one of which was a single-blind randomized controlled phase 2/3 trial testing AZD1222 (ChAdOx1 nCoV-19) in healthy adults. Trial participant PBMC samples were collected at day 0 and day 28 after the second dose for TCRbeta chain sequencing. This sequence originates from an adult who received the MenACWY meningococcal vaccine as a control. The V and J segments used are TRBV3-1 (or the pseudogene TRBV3-2) and TRBJ1-2; the junction holds 9 bases that match TRBD1. The sample consisted of peripheral blood, taken 28 days after the second dose of the MenACWY control vaccine. For the CDR3, the sequence is CASSRDRGGYGYTF. In nucleotide form, the sequence is TGTGCCAGCAGCCGAGACAGGGGGGGCTATGGCTACACCTTC.